The 9 T cell receptor beta chains in this list originate from one sample, sequenced in a study of blood T cell repertoires in COVID-19 (TCRdb year 2020). The library was prepared using the immunoSEQ multiplex PCR assay. This is the immuneACCESS table as TCRdb keeps it, with only in-frame sequences that have V and J called. A part of the clones is gone; compared with another copy, unresolved V genes explain less than half, and the rest is unexplained. Within this sample are about 360,000 clones, with more than 75% of them counted one time only. The ten biggest clones cover about 3% of the sample. The sample comprised peripheral blood. These receptor sequences come from a human donor in a cohort sampled during active COVID-19.

The CDR3 region is CASKSLAEAFF. Written as DNA, the CDR3 is TGTGCCAGCAAAAGCCTTGCTGAAGCTTTCTTT. This sequence joins TRBV2 and TRBJ1-1; D gene ambiguous. Germline V gives CDR1 SNHLY, CDR2 FYNNEI. Trimming took off 7 bases at V and 6 bases at J, with 9 bases between the two ends. CDR3 length: 11 residues.

This clone has more than one count but fewer than ten. The chain links TRBV4-1 to TRBJ2-7; 7 bases map to TRBD2. The germline gives CDR1 MGHRA, CDR2 YSYEKL. CDR3 size: 16 residues. Unmatched junction bases numbered 8, after V lost 1 base and J lost 2 bases. The CDR3 loop reads CASSQVGPAGTYEQYF. The CDR3 nucleotides read TGCGCCAGCAGCCAAGTCGGCCCAGCGGGAACCTACGAGCAGTACTTC.

The chain combines TRBV2 with TRBJ1-2; D remains unclear. The CDR3 length is 13 residues. Trimming removed 5 bases at V and 4 bases at J, with 11 bases between. Germline CDR1 and CDR2: SNHLY and FYNNEI. CDR3 sequence: CASSPRSIYGYTF. DNA of the CDR3: TGTGCCAGCAGTCCCCGGTCTATCTATGGCTACACCTTC.

J is TRBJ2-1 and V is TRBV19, with D maybe TRBD1 (5 bases). The germline V gene has CDR1 LNHDA and CDR2 SQIVND (reference sequence). This CDR3 contains 17 residues. The V end lost 9 bases, the J end lost 3 bases, and 24 bases lay between the germline ends. For the CDR3, the DNA is TGTGCCAGCTCCAGTAGCAGGGCCTCCTTCCGCTACAATGAGCAGTTCTTC. Translated, it gives CASSSSRASFRYNEQFF.

V and J are TRBV6-1 and TRBJ2-7; 9 nucleotides agree with TRBD2. Germline V CDR1 and CDR2: MNHNS, SASEGT. The CDR3 totals 16 residues. Trimming took 2 bases from V and 1 from J; bases not matched to a gene: 6. This chain's CDR3 is CASSERRTSESYEQYF. The CDR3 DNA is TGTGCCAGCAGTGAACGTCGGACTAGCGAGTCCTACGAGCAGTACTTC.

The rearrangement uses TRBV29-1 and TRBJ2-7; perhaps TRBD1 as D (5 bases). The germline CDR1 and CDR2 sequences are SQVTM and ANQGSEA. V dropped 4 bases and J dropped 1 base, with 17 bases sitting between them. CDR3 length equals 15 residues. As DNA, the CDR3 is TGCAGCGTTGCAACTCAGGGCCCCAATTCCTACGAGCAGTACTTC. It encodes CSVATQGPNSYEQYF.

The chain combines TRBV3-1 (or the pseudogene TRBV3-2) with TRBJ2-1; the match to TRBD2 covers 7 bases. The CDR3 totals 14 residues. CDR1 is LGHDT and CDR2 is YNNKEL in the germline V gene (reference sequence). With 0 bases clipped from V and 10 bases from J, the junction kept 6 bases outside the gene matches. CDR3 in amino acids: CASSQDFGTNEQFF. CDR3 DNA: TGTGCCAGCAGCCAAGATTTCGGGACTAACGAGCAGTTCTTC.

The chain employs TRBV12-3 or TRBV12-4 and TRBJ2-3, with TRBD1 matching 7 bases. The CDR3 covers 13 residues. V lost 7 bases and J lost 4; bases outside the gene matches: 5. The CDR3 loop is CASTLTGPDTQYF. The CDR3 DNA reads as TGTGCCAGCACACTGACAGGGCCAGATACGCAGTATTTT.

The chain has TRBV7-6 and TRBJ2-1; D unclear. CDR3 size: 16 residues. Trimming left V 5 bases short and J 0 bases short, with 14 bases between. From germline, CDR1 is SGHVS and CDR2 FNYEAQ. The DNA of the CDR3 is TGTGCCAGCAGCCCGCGGCCCAGTAGCTCCTACAATGAGCAGTTCTTC. Its translation: CASSPRPSSSYNEQFF. The whole variable domain, remainder taken from reference TRBV7-6 and TRBJ2-1, is GAGVSQSPRYKVTKRGQDVALRCDPISGHVSLYWYRQALGQGPEFLTYFNYEAQQDKSGLPNDRFSAERPEGSISTLTIQRTEQRDSAMYRCASSPRPSSSYNEQFFGPGTRLTVL.